This TCR beta chain was captured in a study of T cells in Graves' hyperthyroidism and ophthalmopathy. Broader study findings: Prediction of ophthalmopathy progression came a median around 7.1 months pre-onset.

Amplification yielded TCR beta CDR3 regions, with RNA transcripts as the source. First-round RT-PCR targeting the TCR CDR3 was performed with the HTBI primer set. MiXCR, run by TCRdb on the multiplex PCR reads, gives a single entry per CDR3 protein. There are about 480,000 distinct CDR3 sequences in the sample; around 14% occur only once, and around 17% lies in the top ten. This clonotype was counted a few times. As yet, its antigen is unknown. Trimming took 4 bases from V and 1 from J, leaving 12 bases between them. This CDR3 is built from 15 residues. The germline V gene has CDR1 KGHDR and CDR2 SFDVKD.

This clonotype was sampled from a young woman with Graves' hyperthyroidism. The sample comprised blood. The chain carries TRBV24-1 and TRBJ2-5; D perhaps matches TRBD1 (6 bases). The CDR3 DNA is TGTGCCACCAGTGACCGGGACACCTTCCAAGAGACCCAGTACTTC. Amino acid sequence: CATSDRDTFQETQYF.